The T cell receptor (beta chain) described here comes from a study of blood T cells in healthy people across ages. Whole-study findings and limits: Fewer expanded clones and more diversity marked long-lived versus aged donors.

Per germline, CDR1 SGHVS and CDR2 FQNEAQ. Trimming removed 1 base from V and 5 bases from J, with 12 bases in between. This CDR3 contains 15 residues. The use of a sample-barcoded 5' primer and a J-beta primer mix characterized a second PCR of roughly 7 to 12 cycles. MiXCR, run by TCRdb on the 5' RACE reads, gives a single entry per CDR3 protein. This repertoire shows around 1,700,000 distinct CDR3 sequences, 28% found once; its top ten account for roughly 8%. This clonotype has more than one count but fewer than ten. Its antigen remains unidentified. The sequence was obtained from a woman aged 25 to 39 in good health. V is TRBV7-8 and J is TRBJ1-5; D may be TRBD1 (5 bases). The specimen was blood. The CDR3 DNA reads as TGTGCCAGCAGCTTAGGTCTCCGGGGGGATCAGCCCCAGCATTTT. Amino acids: CASSLGLRGDQPQHF. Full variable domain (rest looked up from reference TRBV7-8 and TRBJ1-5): GAGVSQSPRYKVAKRGQDVALRCDPISGHVSLFWYQQALGQGPEFLTYFQNEAQLDKSGLPSDRFFAERPEGSVSTLKIQRTQQEDSAVYLCASSLGLRGDQPQHFGDGTRLSIL.